This record looks at one T cell receptor (beta chain) sequence and its context. The antigen remains undetermined. Germline CDR1 reads MDHEN; CDR2 reads SYDVKM. V lost 8 bases, J lost 1 base, and 9 bases lay in between. The CDR3 runs to 13 residues. It was the approximately 120-subject validation cohort, separate from the approximately 620-subject first cohort, to which the donors belonged. Profiling relied on immunoSEQ multiplex PCR, and the TCRdb table lists in-frame clones only, not all of them. The table has tens of thousands of clones, about 93% seen once; the top ten hold about 2.1%. This entry belongs to a study of cytomegalovirus exposure and HLA in healthy donors. Study findings and constraints: Per published reports, the classifier diagnosed cytomegalovirus status with high specificity and sensitivity. The authors listed approximately 150 TCR beta chains as cytomegalovirus-associated. Most TCR sequences proved rare, with some public TCRs found in many donors.

Sequenced: PBMCs. The J gene is TRBJ2-1, the V gene TRBV28; D not certain. This TCR came from a man in his late teens or twenties in good health and CMV-seronegative. The CDR3 here is CASGAGSYNEQFF. CDR3 nucleotide sequence: TGTGCCAGCGGCGCAGGATCCTACAATGAGCAGTTCTTC.